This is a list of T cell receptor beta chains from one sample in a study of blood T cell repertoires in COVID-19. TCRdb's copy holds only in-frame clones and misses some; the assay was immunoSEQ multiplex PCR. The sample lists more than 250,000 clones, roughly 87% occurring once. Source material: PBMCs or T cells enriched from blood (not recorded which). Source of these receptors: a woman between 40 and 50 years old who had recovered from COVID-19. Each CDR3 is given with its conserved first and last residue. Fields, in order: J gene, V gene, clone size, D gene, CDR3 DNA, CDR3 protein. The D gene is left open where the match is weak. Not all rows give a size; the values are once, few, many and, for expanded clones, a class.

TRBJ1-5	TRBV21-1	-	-	TGTGCCAGCAGCAAAGTCGCTTGGAGCACCCTACGCGGCAATCAGCCCCAGCATTTT	CASSKVAWSTLRGNQPQHF
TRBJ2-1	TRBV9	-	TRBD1	TGTGCCAGCAGCGCACTAGTAGAGGATCGGGACAGGGGGAATGAGCAGTTCTTC	CASSALVEDRDRGNEQFF
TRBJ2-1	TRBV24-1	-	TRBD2	TGTGCCACCAGTGATAGCCTAGCGGGAGAATACAATGAGCAGTTCTTC	CATSDSLAGEYNEQFF
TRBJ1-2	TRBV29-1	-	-	TGCAGCGTTGAAAAGTCAGGGATGAACTATGGCTACACCTTC	CSVEKSGMNYGYTF
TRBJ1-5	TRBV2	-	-	TGTGCCAGCAGGATGACAGGATATAGCAATCAGCCCCAGCATTTT	CASRMTGYSNQPQHF
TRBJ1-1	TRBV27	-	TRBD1	TGTGCCAGCAGTCAAAACGACAGGGGACGTACGGGTGCTGAAGCTTTCTTT	CASSQNDRGRTGAEAFF
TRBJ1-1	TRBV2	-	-	TGTGCCAGCAGGGGTGACGGGAGGGCGAACACTGAAGCTTTCTTT	CASRGDGRANTEAFF
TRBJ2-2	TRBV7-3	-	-	TGTGCCAGCAGCTCCCCCTTGAGGAGCGGTAAAGGGGAGCTGTTTTTT	CASSSPLRSGKGELFF
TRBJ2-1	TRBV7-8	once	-	TGTGCCAGCAGCCCGCGGTGGGAGCCCTACAATGAGCAGTTCTTC	CASSPRWEPYNEQFF
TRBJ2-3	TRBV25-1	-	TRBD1	TGTGCCAGCAGTAAAAGACAGGGATTCACAGATACGCAGTATTTT	CASSKRQGFTDTQYF
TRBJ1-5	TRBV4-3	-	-	TGCGCCAGCAGCCGAAGCAGGGTCGAGCCCCAGCATTTT	CASSRSRVEPQHF
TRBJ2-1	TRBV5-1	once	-	TGCGCCAGCAGCTTAACAACAGGGAAGAATGAGCAGTTCTTC	CASSLTTGKNEQFF